These T cell receptor beta chains were read from a single sample in a study of T cells expressing NK-cell markers. TCRdb re-called the 5' RACE reads, yielding one record per CDR3 amino acid sequence without DNA. Across fewer than 400,000 distinct CDR3 sequences, the top ten clones capture approximately 11% of the sample. The source material was blood T cells: a sorted CD56 or NKG2C T cell subset, CD4+ or CD8+ T cells, or bulk PBMC T cells (not recorded which). These receptors were taken from a woman between 50 and 59 years old in good health. Both conserved end residues are part of each CDR3. Fields, in order: V gene, J gene, CDR3 protein.

V: TRBV11-2; J: TRBJ2-3; CDR3: CASSPYRVDTQYF
V: TRBV13; J: TRBJ2-7; CDR3: CASSSGRTSGRVYEQYF
V: TRBV30; J: TRBJ2-1; CDR3: CAWGTGGGEQFF
V: TRBV29-1; J: TRBJ1-1; CDR3: CSVLLWTAEAFF
V: TRBV5-1; J: TRBJ2-5; CDR3: CASSAGQRRLETQYF
V: TRBV12-3/TRBV12-4; J: TRBJ1-4; CDR3: CASTTGGANEKLFF
V: TRBV19; J: TRBJ1-1; CDR3: CASSIGRGSNTEAFF
V: TRBV27; J: TRBJ2-2; CDR3: CASSRSPPPAGELFF
V: TRBV13; J: TRBJ2-1; CDR3: CASSLVGRAESINEQFF
V: TRBV5-1; J: TRBJ1-1; CDR3: CASSLGQGEAFF
V: TRBV29-1; J: TRBJ1-1; CDR3: CSGSGGIIGTEAFF
V: TRBV27; J: TRBJ2-2; CDR3: CASGRVVRTGELVF
V: TRBV5-1; J: TRBJ2-7; CDR3: CASSLVGLAGDEQYF
V: TRBV4-1; J: TRBJ2-2; CDR3: CASSQDPTGGPPVGELFF
V: TRBV6-5; J: TRBJ1-2; CDR3: CASSPGIKGMGTYGYTF
V: TRBV14; J: TRBJ2-1; CDR3: CASSQGLTSGRASAFF
V: TRBV2; J: TRBJ2-5; CDR3: CAPRGTGRQETQYF
V: TRBV20-1; J: TRBJ1-4; CDR3: CSASKQANEKLFF
V: TRBV11-1; J: TRBJ2-7; CDR3: CASSLAGAREQYF
V: TRBV15; J: TRBJ1-4; CDR3: CATSRVPRTYEKLFF
V: TRBV6-5; J: TRBJ1-2; CDR3: CASSPGGGSYGYTF
V: TRBV20-1; J: TRBJ1-5; CDR3: CSATNPGLNQPQHF
V: TRBV30; J: TRBJ1-3; CDR3: CAWSEGPGNTIYF
V: TRBV29-1; J: TRBJ2-7; CDR3: CSVRVGWEQYF
V: TRBV14; J: TRBJ2-1; CDR3: CASGNREWDEQFF
V: TRBV6-5; J: TRBJ2-2; CDR3: CASSVAQINTGELFF
V: TRBV4-1; J: TRBJ1-5; CDR3: CASSQGAENQPQHF
V: TRBV5-1; J: TRBJ2-1; CDR3: CASSSSNSAIAEQFF
V: TRBV3-1; J: TRBJ2-1; CDR3: CASSQGKSSYNEQFF
V: TRBV29-1; J: TRBJ2-1; CDR3: CSVTGALAMGGEQFF
V: TRBV11-1; J: TRBJ2-5; CDR3: CASSFGLQETQYF
V: TRBV12-3/TRBV12-4; J: TRBJ2-2; CDR3: CASSLAGGPGELFF
V: TRBV14; J: TRBJ2-5; CDR3: CASSAHRDRPQETQYF
V: TRBV2; J: TRBJ1-5; CDR3: CASSEAVSDQPQHF
V: TRBV12-3/TRBV12-4; J: TRBJ2-6; CDR3: CASSWGTAWGANVLTF
V: TRBV29-1; J: TRBJ2-3; CDR3: CSVWSSTDTQYF
V: TRBV9; J: TRBJ2-1; CDR3: CASSEKSPSALPYNEQFF
V: TRBV2; J: TRBJ2-1; CDR3: CASSESLLTQFF
V: TRBV29-1; J: TRBJ2-3; CDR3: CSVLRRGRALTDTQYF
V: TRBV3-1; J: TRBJ2-1; CDR3: CASSQGGPHEQFF
V: TRBV5-1; J: TRBJ2-2; CDR3: CASSVPGQGNTGELFF
V: TRBV20-1; J: TRBJ2-7; CDR3: CSARASGTGEQYF
V: TRBV9; J: TRBJ1-1; CDR3: CASSPTGVMDTEAFF
V: TRBV4-1; J: TRBJ2-1; CDR3: CASSLGRQDYNEQFF
V: TRBV9; J: TRBJ2-2; CDR3: CASSVPRTEGDTGELFF
V: TRBV12-3/TRBV12-4; J: TRBJ1-5; CDR3: CASSLGGPNQPQHF
V: TRBV12-3/TRBV12-4; J: TRBJ2-1; CDR3: CASSLRISGYNEQFF
V: TRBV5-1; J: TRBJ2-5; CDR3: CASSLLPRETQYF
V: TRBV5-5; J: TRBJ2-1; CDR3: CASSRYSGTGAYNEQFF
V: TRBV29-1; J: TRBJ2-5; CDR3: CISRSGRGETQYF
V: TRBV11-3; J: TRBJ2-2; CDR3: CASSRRSGELFF
V: TRBV5-1; J: TRBJ2-1; CDR3: CASSLFGGSSSYNEQFF
V: TRBV25-1; J: TRBJ2-7; CDR3: CASLDRSTYEQYF
V: TRBV2; J: TRBJ1-1; CDR3: CASSEGAGMNTEAFF
V: TRBV6-5; J: TRBJ2-2; CDR3: CASNVDEDGELFF
V: TRBV12-3/TRBV12-4; J: TRBJ2-1; CDR3: CASSFRDRVGNEQFF
V: TRBV11-2; J: TRBJ2-1; CDR3: CASSLGQRNGLAFYNEQFF